This TCR beta chain was captured in a study of shared clonotypes between healthy human individuals. This CDR3 comprises 14 residues. Losses at the gene ends were 5 bases for V and 2 bases for J; bases not matched to a gene: 0. Germline V CDR1 and CDR2: LGHNA, YNFKEQ. Sequenced by immunoSEQ multiplex PCR; TCRdb stores in-frame clones only, minus some. Of some 510,000 clones in the sample, 60% to 85% were seen once. The TCR originated in a middle-aged woman in good health. Some clones in this sample may be carry-over from other donors' samples. Sequencing was performed on PBMCs. V usage is TRBV4-2 and J usage is TRBJ2-3, with 11 nucleotides matching TRBD1. The CDR3 region is CASSGQGATDTQYF. In DNA, the CDR3 is TGTGCCAGCAGCGGACAGGGGGCCACAGATACGCAGTATTTT.